The rows below give T cell receptor beta chains drawn from one sample of a study of T cell changes during pregnancy in multiple sclerosis. Libraries were prepared by immunoSEQ multiplex PCR; TCRdb keeps only in-frame clonotypes and omits some of them. Among roughly 47,000 clones listed, 89% were seen once. Sequencing was performed on CD4+ T cells from peripheral blood mononuclear cells, taken after pregnancy. These receptors were collected from a female donor with multiple sclerosis, enrolled in a pregnancy study. CDR3s leave out the opening cysteine and the closing phenylalanine or tryptophan. The order of the fields is clone size, J gene, V gene, CDR3 length, CDR3 protein. Size values are once, few and many counts, or a class for expanded clones, and some rows have none.

NA | TRBJ1-3 | TRBV23-1 | 12 | ASSQYRGGNTIY
few | TRBJ1-1 | TRBV5-4 | 16 | ASSLDLGRSSMNTEAF
once | TRBJ1-2 | TRBV11-2 | 11 | ASSSSANYGYT
NA | TRBJ1-3 | TRBV6-5 | 14 | ASSYLQGFSGNTIY
NA | TRBJ1-5 | TRBV6-1 | 12 | ASQDRARNQPQH
few | TRBJ2-7 | TRBV6-4 | 14 | ASSDSEQTQTYEQY
NA | TRBJ2-7 | TRBV4-3 | 11 | ASSQEGGYEQY
NA | TRBJ2-5 | TRBV1 | 11 | TSSRGGEETQY
NA | TRBJ2-2 | TRBV5-1 | 12 | ASSFTGFTGELF
NA | TRBJ1-5 | TRBV19 | 12 | ASSTDSDNQPQH
NA | TRBJ2-1 | TRBV9 | 13 | ASSVTGETYNEQF
NA | TRBJ1-2 | TRBV27 | 12 | ASSLSRLSHGYT
NA | TRBJ2-5 | TRBV27 | 12 | ASSLGTGVETQY
few | TRBJ1-4 | TRBV4-3 | 14 | ASSQGGQALREKLF
NA | TRBJ2-1 | TRBV30 | 10 | ASPSSYNEQF
once | TRBJ2-7 | TRBV18 | 14 | ASSPALTGLSYEQY
NA | TRBJ1-2 | TRBV14 | 10 | ASSQGGSSYT
NA | TRBJ2-7 | TRBV30 | 12 | AWSIRTGTYEQY
NA | TRBJ1-1 | TRBV28 | 12 | ASSGRGGRGEAF
NA | TRBJ1-1 | TRBV6-6 | 11 | ASSFTANTEAF
NA | TRBJ2-2 | TRBV10-3 | 12 | AILAGANTGELF
once | TRBJ2-7 | TRBV6-5 | 13 | ASRRDREEIYEQY
few | TRBJ1-2 | TRBV5-1 | 11 | ASSLVEGGGYT
NA | TRBJ2-1 | TRBV30 | 13 | ASGTSGTSYNEQF
few | TRBJ1-1 | TRBV30 | 11 | ASEDRGNTEAF
NA | TRBJ2-3 | TRBV5-1 | 16 | ASSLRGLAGPSTDTQY
NA | TRBJ1-2 | TRBV13 | 15 | ASSFLNRDRGNYGYT
NA | TRBJ1-4 | TRBV14 | 13 | ASSQPDRVSEKLF
NA | TRBJ2-3 | TRBV12-5 | 11 | ASGLSNTDTQY
NA | TRBJ1-1 | TRBV10-1 | 10 | ASSEGHTEAF
NA | TRBJ1-2 | TRBV6-1 | 12 | ASTLGDRGFGYT
NA | TRBJ2-7 | TRBV5-1 | 17 | ASSLGLGSLQGGSYEQY
NA | TRBJ1-1 | TRBV7-3 | 11 | ASSPGQGREAF
NA | TRBJ2-7 | TRBV5-1 | 15 | ASSLGLLAGYPYEQY
once | TRBJ2-4 | TRBV10-3 | 13 | AISEDRIAKNIQY
NA | TRBJ2-1 | TRBV28 | 13 | ASSTPGGSYNEQF
few | TRBJ2-5 | TRBV7-9 | 13 | ASSLWRRGLETQY
NA | TRBJ2-5 | TRBV11-3 | 13 | ASSHSGSDGETQY
NA | TRBJ2-5 | TRBV6-6 | 13 | ASQLGLAGRETQY
NA | TRBJ2-7 | TRBV5-4 | 10 | ASSLDQNEQY
NA | TRBJ1-4 | TRBV10-3 | 12 | AISGVRGDEKLF
NA | TRBJ2-1 | TRBV10-1 | 13 | ASSERLAVYNEQF
NA | TRBJ2-5 | TRBV11-3 | 12 | ASSRGTYQETQY
NA | TRBJ2-7 | TRBV4-1 | 13 | ASSHVGRGGYEQY
NA | TRBJ2-7 | TRBV7-2 | 11 | ASSPYITYEQY
NA | TRBJ2-5 | TRBV18 | 12 | ASSPPGNQETQY
NA | TRBJ1-5 | TRBV27 | 13 | ASSSTGGLNQPQH
once | TRBJ2-3 | TRBV7-3 | 12 | ASSLLAGGNTQY
NA | TRBJ1-4 | TRBV7-9 | 12 | ASSPGRQGEKLF
NA | TRBJ1-3 | TRBV5-1 | 13 | ASSLQGSGGNTIY
NA | TRBJ2-7 | TRBV28 | 13 | ASSQGLAVDYEQY
NA | TRBJ2-7 | TRBV18 | 12 | ASSAGTGSVEQY
NA | TRBJ2-1 | TRBV5-4 | 12 | ASSAGLAFNEQF